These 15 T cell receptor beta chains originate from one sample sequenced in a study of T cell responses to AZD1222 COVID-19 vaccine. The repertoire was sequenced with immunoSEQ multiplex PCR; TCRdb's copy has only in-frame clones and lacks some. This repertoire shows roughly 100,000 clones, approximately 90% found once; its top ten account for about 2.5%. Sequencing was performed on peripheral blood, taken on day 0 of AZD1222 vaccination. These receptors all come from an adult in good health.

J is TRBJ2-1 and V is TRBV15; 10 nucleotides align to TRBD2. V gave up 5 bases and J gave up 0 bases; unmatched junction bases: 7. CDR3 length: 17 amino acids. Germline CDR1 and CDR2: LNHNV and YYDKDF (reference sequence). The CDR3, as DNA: TGTGCCACCAGCCCACTAGCGGGGAGGAGCTCCTACAATGAGCAGTTCTTC. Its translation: CATSPLAGRSSYNEQFF.

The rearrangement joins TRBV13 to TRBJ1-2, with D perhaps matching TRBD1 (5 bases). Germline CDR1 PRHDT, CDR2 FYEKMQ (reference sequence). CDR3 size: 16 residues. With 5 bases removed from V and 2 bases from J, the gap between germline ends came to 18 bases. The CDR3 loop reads CASSRLTGQGNYGYTF. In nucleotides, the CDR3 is TGTGCCAGCAGCCGACTTACGGGGCAGGGAAACTATGGCTACACCTTC. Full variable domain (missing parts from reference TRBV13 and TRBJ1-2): AAGVIQSPRHLIKEKRETATLKCYPIPRHDTVYWYQQGPGQDPQFLISFYEKMQSDKGSIPDRFSAQQFSDYHSELNMSSLELGDSALYFCASSRLTGQGNYGYTFGSGTRLTVV.

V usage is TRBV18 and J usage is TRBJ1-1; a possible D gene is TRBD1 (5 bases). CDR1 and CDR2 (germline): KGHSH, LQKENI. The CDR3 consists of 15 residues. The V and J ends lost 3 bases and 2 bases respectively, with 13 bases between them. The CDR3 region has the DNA TGTGCCAGCTCACCTCGTTGGGGCGGTAACACTGAAGCTTTCTTT. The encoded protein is CASSPRWGGNTEAFF.

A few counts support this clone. The CDR3 loop reads CASSSSRNTEAFF. CDR3 sequence (DNA): TGTGCCAGCAGCTCGAGCAGGAACACTGAAGCTTTCTTT. The chain carries TRBV7-2 and TRBJ1-1; D not certain. The CDR3 loop spans 13 amino acids. In germline, CDR1 is SGHTA, CDR2 FQGNSA. Trimming cost V 4 bases and J 1 base, with 7 bases left between them.

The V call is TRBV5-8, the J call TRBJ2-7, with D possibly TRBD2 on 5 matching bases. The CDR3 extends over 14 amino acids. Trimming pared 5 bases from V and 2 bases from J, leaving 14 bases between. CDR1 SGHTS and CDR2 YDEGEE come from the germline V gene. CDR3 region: CASSPRTGTYEQYF. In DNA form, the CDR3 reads TGTGCCAGCAGTCCTAGGACGGGGACCTACGAGCAGTACTTC.

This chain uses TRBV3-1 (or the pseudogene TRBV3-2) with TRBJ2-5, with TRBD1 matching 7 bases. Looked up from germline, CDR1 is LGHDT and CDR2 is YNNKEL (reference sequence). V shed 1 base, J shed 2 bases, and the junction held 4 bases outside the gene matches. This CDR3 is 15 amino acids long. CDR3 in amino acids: CASSQGGQTQETQYF. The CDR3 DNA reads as TGTGCCAGCAGCCAAGGGGGACAGACACAAGAGACCCAGTACTTC.

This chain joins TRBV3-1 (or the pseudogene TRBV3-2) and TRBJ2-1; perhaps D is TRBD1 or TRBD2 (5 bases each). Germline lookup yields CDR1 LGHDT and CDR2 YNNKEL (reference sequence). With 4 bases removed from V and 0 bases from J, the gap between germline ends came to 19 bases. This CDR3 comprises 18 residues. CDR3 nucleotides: TGTGCCAGCAGCCCCCCCCCGAGGGGCCCCATCTCCTACAATGAGCAGTTCTTC. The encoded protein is CASSPPPRGPISYNEQFF.

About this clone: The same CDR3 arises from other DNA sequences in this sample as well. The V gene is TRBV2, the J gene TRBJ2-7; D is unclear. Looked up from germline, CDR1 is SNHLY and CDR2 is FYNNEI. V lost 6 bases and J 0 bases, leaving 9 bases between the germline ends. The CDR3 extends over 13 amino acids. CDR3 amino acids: CASRRESSYEQYF. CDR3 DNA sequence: TGTGCCAGCAGACGAGAGAGCTCCTACGAGCAGTACTTC.

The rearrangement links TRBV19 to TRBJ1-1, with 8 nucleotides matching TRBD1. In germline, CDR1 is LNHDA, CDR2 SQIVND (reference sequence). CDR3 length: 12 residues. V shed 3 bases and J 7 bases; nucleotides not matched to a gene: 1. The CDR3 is CASSIDRGEAFF. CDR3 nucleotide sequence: TGTGCCAGTAGTATTGACAGGGGTGAAGCTTTCTTT.

CDR3: CSASGGWSYEQYF. The CDR3 DNA is TGCAGTGCTAGTGGGGGGTGGAGCTACGAGCAGTACTTC. The chain joins TRBV20-1 to TRBJ2-7; weak D call: TRBD2 (6 bases). V lost 3 bases, J lost 3 bases, and 12 bases lay in between. The CDR3 is made up of 13 amino acids. Per germline, CDR1 DFQATT and CDR2 SNEGSKA (reference sequence).

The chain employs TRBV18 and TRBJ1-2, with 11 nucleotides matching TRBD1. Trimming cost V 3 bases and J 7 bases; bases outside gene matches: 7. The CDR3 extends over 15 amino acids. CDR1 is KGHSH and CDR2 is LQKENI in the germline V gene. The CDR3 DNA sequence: TGTGCCAGCTCACCGGGGACAGGGGGATCTAGTGGCTACACCTTC. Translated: CASSPGTGGSSGYTF.

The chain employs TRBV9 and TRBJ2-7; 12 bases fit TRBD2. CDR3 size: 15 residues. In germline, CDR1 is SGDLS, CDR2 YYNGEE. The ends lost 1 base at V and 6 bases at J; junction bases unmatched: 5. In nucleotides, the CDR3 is TGTGCCAGCAGCGTACGTCCTAGCGGGGGGGGCGAGCAGTACTTC. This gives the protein CASSVRPSGGGEQYF. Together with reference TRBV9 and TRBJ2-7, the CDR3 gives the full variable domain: DSGVTQTPKHLITATGQRVTLRCSPRSGDLSVYWYQQSLDQGLQFLIQYYNGEERAKGNILERFSAQQFPDLHSELNLSSLELGDSALYFCASSVRPSGGGEQYFGPGTRLTVT.

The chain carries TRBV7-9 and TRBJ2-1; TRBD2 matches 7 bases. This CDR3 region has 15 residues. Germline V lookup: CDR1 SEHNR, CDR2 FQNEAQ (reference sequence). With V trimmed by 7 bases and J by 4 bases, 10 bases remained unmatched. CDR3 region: CASNKAGDPYNEQFF. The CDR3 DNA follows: TGTGCCAGCAATAAGGCGGGGGACCCTTACAATGAGCAGTTCTTC. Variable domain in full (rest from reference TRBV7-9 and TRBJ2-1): DTGVSQNPRHKITKRGQNVTFRCDPISEHNRLYWYRQTLGQGPEFLTYFQNEAQLEKSRLLSDRFSAERPKGSFSTLEIQRTEQGDSAMYLCASNKAGDPYNEQFFGPGTRLTVL.

DNA of the CDR3: TGTGCCAGCAGTTTGGCGGGAACCGGGGCCAAAAACATTCAGTACTTC. It translates to CASSLAGTGAKNIQYF. The rearrangement uses TRBV28 and TRBJ2-4; tentatively, D is TRBD2 (6 bases). Trimming removed 3 bases at V and 1 base at J, with 13 bases between. There are 16 residues in the CDR3. The germline gives CDR1 MDHEN, CDR2 SYDVKM.

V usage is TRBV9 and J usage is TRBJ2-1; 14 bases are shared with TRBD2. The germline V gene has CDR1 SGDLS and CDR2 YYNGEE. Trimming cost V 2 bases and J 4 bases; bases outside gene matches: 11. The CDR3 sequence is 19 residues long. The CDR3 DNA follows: TGTGCCAGCAGCGTTAGTTTTGGGACTAGCGGGAGTAGGTACAATGAGCAGTTCTTC. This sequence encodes CASSVSFGTSGSRYNEQFF.